This TCR beta chain was captured by sequencing in a study of CD8+ T cells in alopecia areata. Study-wide background: Affected scalp percentage gauged treated patients' severity. Findings and caveats of the study: One nonresponder leaves baseline CD8+ expansion's link to response uncertain.

Specified treatment: oral pan-JAK inhibitor, 5-10 mg twice daily. This clone has a handful of counts. Its antigen is not identified. The CDR3 totals 12 residues. Losses at the gene ends were 7 bases for V and 4 bases for J; bases not matched to a gene: 5. CDR1 is SQVTM and CDR2 is ANQGSEA in the germline V gene. cDNA reverse transcribed from extracted RNA served as the sequencing template. Clones were sequenced by immunoSEQ multiplex PCR, and TCRdb holds only the in-frame ones, with some missing. The sample records 170,000 or so clones, 40% to 65% being singletons. Sample: CD8+ T cells sorted from blood, taken at week 24, from a patient treated with tofacitinib. The receptor was isolated from a human donor with alopecia areata. This chain connects TRBV29-1 to TRBJ1-1; 8 bases line up with TRBD1. The CDR3 nucleotides read TGCAGCGCCCAGACAGGGGCCACTGAAGCTTTCTTT. Protein product: CSAQTGATEAFF. The full variable domain, in which reference TRBV29-1 and TRBJ1-1 provide the parts outside the CDR3, is SAVISQKPSRDICQRGTSLTIQCQVDSQVTMMFWYRQQPGQSLTLIATANQGSEATYESGFVIDKFPISRPNLTFSTLTVSNMSPEDSSIYLCSAQTGATEAFFGQGTRLTVV.